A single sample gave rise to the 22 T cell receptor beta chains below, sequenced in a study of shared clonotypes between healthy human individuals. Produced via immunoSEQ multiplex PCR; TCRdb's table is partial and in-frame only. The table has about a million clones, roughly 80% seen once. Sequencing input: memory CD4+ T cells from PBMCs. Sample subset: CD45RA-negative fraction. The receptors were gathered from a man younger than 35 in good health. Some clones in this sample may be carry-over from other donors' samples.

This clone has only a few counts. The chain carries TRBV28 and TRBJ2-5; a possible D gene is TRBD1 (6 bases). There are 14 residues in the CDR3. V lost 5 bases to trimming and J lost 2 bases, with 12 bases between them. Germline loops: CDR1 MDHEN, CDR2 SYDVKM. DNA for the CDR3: TGTGCCAGCAGTCCTCCGGACAGACAAGAGACCCAGTACTTC. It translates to CASSPPDRQETQYF.

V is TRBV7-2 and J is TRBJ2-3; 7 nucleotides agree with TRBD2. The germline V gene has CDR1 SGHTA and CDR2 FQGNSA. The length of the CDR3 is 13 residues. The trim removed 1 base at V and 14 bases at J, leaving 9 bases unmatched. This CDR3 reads CASSLERLAVRYF. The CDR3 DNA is TGTGCCAGCAGCTTAGAGCGACTAGCCGTAAGGTATTTT.

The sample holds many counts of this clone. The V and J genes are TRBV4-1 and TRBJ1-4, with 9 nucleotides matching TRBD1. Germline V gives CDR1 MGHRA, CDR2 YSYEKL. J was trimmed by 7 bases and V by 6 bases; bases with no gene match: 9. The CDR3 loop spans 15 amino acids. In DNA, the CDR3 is TGCGCCAGCAGGGGTTACAGGGGGCCGACTGAAAAACTGTTTTTT. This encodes CASRGYRGPTEKLFF.

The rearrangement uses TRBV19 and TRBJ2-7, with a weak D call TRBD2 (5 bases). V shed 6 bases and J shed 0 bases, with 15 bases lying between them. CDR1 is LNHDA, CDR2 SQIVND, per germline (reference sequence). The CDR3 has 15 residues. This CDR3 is CASSPRLAGSYEQYF. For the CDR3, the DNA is TGTGCCAGTAGCCCCCGTCTAGCCGGCTCCTACGAGCAGTACTTC. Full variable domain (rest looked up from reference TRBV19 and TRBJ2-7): DGGITQSPKYLFRKEGQNVTLSCEQNLNHDAMYWYRQDPGQGLRLIYYSQIVNDFQKGDIAEGYSVSREKKESFPLTVTSAQKNPTAFYLCASSPRLAGSYEQYFGPGTRLTVT.

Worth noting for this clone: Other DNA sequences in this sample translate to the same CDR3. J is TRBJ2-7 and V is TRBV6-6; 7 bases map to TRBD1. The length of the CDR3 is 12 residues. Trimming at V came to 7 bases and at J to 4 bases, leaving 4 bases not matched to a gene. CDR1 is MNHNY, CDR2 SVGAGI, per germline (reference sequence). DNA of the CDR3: TGTGCCAGCACCGGACAGGCGTACGAGCAGTACTTC. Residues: CASTGQAYEQYF.

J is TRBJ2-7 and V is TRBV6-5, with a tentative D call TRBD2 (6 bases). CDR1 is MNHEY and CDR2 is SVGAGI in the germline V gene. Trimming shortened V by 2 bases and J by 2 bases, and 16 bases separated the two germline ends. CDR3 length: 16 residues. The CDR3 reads CASSYGLERVPYEQYF. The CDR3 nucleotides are TGTGCCAGCAGTTACGGGCTGGAGCGGGTCCCCTACGAGCAGTACTTC.

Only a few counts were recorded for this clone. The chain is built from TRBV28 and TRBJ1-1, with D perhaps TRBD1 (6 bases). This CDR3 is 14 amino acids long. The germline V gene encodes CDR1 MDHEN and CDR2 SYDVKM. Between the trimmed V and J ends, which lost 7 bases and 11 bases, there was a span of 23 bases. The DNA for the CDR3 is TGTGCCAGCAACATTGAGAGACGGGACATCGCGGCTTTCTTT. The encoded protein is CASNIERRDIAAFF.

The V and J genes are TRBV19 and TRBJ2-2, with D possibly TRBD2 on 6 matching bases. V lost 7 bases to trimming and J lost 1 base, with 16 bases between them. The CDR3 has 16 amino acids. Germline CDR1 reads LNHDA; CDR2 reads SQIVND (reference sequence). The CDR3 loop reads CASNSAGRMNTGELFF. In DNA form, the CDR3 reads TGTGCCAGTAATTCCGCGGGGAGGATGAACACCGGGGAGCTGTTTTTT.

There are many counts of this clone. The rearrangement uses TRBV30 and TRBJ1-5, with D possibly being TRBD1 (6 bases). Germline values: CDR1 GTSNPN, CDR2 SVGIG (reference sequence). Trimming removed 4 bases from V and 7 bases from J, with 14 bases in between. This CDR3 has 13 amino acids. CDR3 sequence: CAWTAGAGQPQHF. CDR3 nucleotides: TGTGCCTGGACCGCAGGGGCGGGACAGCCCCAGCATTTT.

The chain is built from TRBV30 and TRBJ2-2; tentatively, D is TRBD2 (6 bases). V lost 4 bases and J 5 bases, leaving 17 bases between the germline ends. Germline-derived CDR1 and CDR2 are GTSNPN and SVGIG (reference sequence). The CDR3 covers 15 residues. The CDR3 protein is CAWKGETRPTGELFF. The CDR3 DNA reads TGTGCCTGGAAGGGCGAGACTAGGCCGACCGGGGAGCTGTTTTTT.

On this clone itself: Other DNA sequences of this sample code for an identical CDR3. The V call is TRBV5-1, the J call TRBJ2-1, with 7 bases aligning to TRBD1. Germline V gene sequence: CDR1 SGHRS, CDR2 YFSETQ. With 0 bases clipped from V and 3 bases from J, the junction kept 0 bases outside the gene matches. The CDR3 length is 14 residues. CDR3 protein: CASSLGQGYNEQFF. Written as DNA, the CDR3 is TGCGCCAGCAGCTTGGGACAGGGCTACAATGAGCAGTTCTTC. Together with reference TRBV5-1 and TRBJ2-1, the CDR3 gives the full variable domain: KAGVTQTPRYLIKTRGQQVTLSCSPISGHRSVSWYQQTPGQGLQFLFEYFSETQRNKGNFPGRFSGRQFSNSRSEMNVSTLELGDSALYLCASSLGQGYNEQFFGPGTRLTVL.

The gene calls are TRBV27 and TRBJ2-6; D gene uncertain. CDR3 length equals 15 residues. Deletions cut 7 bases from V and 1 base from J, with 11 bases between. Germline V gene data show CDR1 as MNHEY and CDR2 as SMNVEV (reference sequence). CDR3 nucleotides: TGTGCCAGCATGTCCAGCCGATCTGGGGCCAACGTCCTGACTTTC. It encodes CASMSSRSGANVLTF.

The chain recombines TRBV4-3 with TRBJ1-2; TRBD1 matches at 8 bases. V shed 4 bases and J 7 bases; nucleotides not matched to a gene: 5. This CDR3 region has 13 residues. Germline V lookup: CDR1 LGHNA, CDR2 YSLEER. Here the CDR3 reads CASSPGGSSGYTF. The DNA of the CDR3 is TGCGCCAGCAGCCCAGGGGGCTCCAGTGGCTACACCTTC.

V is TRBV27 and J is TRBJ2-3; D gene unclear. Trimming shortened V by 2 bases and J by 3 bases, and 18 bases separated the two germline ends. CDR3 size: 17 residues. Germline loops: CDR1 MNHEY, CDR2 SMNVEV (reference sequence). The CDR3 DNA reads TGTGCCAGCAGTTTAAGGCACGGCGGAGAAGGGACAGATACGCAGTATTTT. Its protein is CASSLRHGGEGTDTQYF.

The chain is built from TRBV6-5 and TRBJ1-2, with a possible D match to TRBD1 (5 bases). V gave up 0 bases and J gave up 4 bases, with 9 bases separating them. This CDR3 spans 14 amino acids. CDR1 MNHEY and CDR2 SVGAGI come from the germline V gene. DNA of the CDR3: TGTGCCAGCAGTTACTCTAGGGGATTCTATGGCTACACCTTC. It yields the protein CASSYSRGFYGYTF.

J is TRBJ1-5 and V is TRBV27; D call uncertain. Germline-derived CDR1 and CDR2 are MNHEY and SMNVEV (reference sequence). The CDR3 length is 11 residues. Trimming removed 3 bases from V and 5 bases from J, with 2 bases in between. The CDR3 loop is CASSFHQPQHF. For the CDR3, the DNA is TGTGCCAGCAGTTTCCATCAGCCCCAGCATTTT.

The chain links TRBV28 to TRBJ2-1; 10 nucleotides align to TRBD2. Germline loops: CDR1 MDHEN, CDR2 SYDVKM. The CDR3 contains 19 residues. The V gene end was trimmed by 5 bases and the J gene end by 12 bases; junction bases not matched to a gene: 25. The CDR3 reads CASSGGTSPALAGTRGQFF. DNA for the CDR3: TGTGCCAGCAGTGGGGGGACATCCCCCGCACTAGCGGGGACTAGGGGGCAGTTCTTC.

The CDR3 coding sequence is TGTGCCAGCAGCTCCCCCGGGCTAGCGGGAGGGGCCTACAATGAGCAGTTCTTC. It yields the protein CASSSPGLAGGAYNEQFF. The J gene is TRBJ2-1, the V gene TRBV5-4; 12 positions match TRBD2. This CDR3 contains 18 residues. Germline V lookup: CDR1 SGHNT, CDR2 YYREEE (reference sequence). The V and J ends lost 3 bases and 2 bases, in that order; junction bases with no gene match: 9.

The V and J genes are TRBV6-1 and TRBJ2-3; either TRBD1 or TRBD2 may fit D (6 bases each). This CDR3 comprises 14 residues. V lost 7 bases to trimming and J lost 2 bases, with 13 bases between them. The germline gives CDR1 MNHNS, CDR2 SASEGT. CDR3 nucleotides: TGTGCCAGCAAGAGGGGGGCCTACACAGATACGCAGTATTTT. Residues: CASKRGAYTDTQYF.

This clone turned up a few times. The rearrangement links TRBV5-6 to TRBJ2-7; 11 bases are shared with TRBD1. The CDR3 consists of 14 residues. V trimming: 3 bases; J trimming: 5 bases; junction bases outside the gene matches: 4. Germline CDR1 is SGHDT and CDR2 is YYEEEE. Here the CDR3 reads CASSWDRGSNEQYF. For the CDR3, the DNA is TGTGCCAGCAGCTGGGACAGGGGGTCCAACGAGCAGTACTTC.

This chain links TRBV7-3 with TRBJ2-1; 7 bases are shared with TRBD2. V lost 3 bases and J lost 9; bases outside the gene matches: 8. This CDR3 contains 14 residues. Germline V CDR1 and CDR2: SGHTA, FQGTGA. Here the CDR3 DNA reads TGTGCCAGCAGCTTCGACCGGACTAGTAGTGAGCAGTTCTTC. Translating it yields CASSFDRTSSEQFF.

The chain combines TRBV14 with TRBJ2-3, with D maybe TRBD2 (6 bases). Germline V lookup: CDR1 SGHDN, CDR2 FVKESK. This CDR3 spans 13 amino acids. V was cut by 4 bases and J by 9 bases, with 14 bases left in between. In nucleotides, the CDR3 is TGTGCCAGCAGCCGTTCGGAGGGCCTAACGCAGTATTTT. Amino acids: CASSRSEGLTQYF. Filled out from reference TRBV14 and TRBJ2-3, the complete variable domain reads EAGVTQFPSHSVIEKGQTVTLRCDPISGHDNLYWYRRVMGKEIKFLLHFVKESKQDESGMPNNRFLAERTGGTYSTLKVQPAELEDSGVYFCASSRSEGLTQYFGPGTRLTVL.